These T cell receptor beta chains were read from a single sample in a study of blood T cell repertoires in COVID-19. The table came from immunoSEQ multiplex PCR; TCRdb's copy has only in-frame clones and leaves some out. The table includes over 150,000 clones, 86% detected once. Source material: peripheral blood. The receptors derive from a man between 65 and 85 years old with active or convalescent COVID-19. Both conserved end residues are part of each CDR3. A D gene is named only where the DNA matches it firmly. Clone size is stated in some rows and not others, as once, few, many or a class when expanded.

v_call	j_call	d_call	clone_size	cdr3_aa	cdr3_nt
TRBV6-2/TRBV6-3	TRBJ1-1	NA	once	CASSLRGASAEAFF	TGTGCCAGCAGTTTGCGGGGGGCGTCCGCTGAAGCTTTCTTT
TRBV12-3/TRBV12-4	TRBJ1-2	TRBD1	few	CASRSTGGDGYTF	TGTGCCAGCAGGTCGACAGGGGGGGATGGCTACACCTTC
TRBV18	TRBJ2-1	TRBD1	NA	CASSPDRVSYNEQFF	TGTGCCAGCTCACCTGACAGGGTTTCCTACAATGAGCAGTTCTTC
TRBV19	TRBJ1-4	TRBD1	NA	CASSNRGASEKLFF	TGTGCCAGTAGCAACAGGGGGGCCAGTGAAAAACTGTTTTTT
TRBV4-1	TRBJ2-3	TRBD2	NA	CASSQEISGRGQDTQYF	TGCGCCAGCAGCCAAGAAATCAGCGGGAGAGGTCAGGATACGCAGTATTTT
TRBV7-2	TRBJ1-2	TRBD1	once	CASSPRGDRGVGYTF	TGTGCCAGCAGCCCTAGGGGGGACAGGGGAGTTGGCTACACCTTC
TRBV7-2	TRBJ2-2	NA	NA	CASSLVRFTGELFF	TGTGCCAGCAGCTTGGTCCGGTTCACCGGGGAGCTGTTTTTT
TRBV7-2	TRBJ1-2	NA	NA	CASSSPQIGDYGYTF	TGTGCCAGCAGCTCTCCCCAGATAGGGGACTATGGCTACACCTTC
TRBV28	TRBJ1-5	NA	NA	CASKYRAPGQPQHF	TGTGCCAGTAAATACAGGGCACCGGGACAGCCCCAGCATTTT
TRBV19	TRBJ1-2	NA	NA	CASSLGRGGGYTF	TGTGCCAGTAGTCTGGGCAGGGGTGGGGGCTACACCTTC
TRBV14	TRBJ1-2	TRBD1	NA	CASSRDRVEVDYGYTF	TGTGCCAGCAGCCGGGACAGGGTGGAGGTGGACTATGGCTACACCTTC
TRBV24-1	TRBJ2-3	NA	NA	CATSDPTPNKRDTQYF	TGTGCCACCAGTGATCCAACCCCGAACAAAAGAGATACGCAGTATTTT
TRBV20-1	TRBJ1-1	TRBD1	NA	CSARQGTEAFF	TGCAGTGCGAGACAGGGCACTGAAGCTTTCTTT
TRBV5-1	TRBJ2-1	TRBD2	NA	CASSSGTSGVYNEQFF	TGCGCCAGCAGCTCCGGGACTAGCGGGGTCTACAATGAGCAGTTCTTC
TRBV7-2	TRBJ2-7	TRBD1	NA	CASSLAPIGQERSYEQYF	TGTGCCAGCAGCTTAGCCCCAATCGGACAGGAGCGGTCCTACGAGCAGTACTTC
TRBV6-6	TRBJ1-1	NA	NA	CASSPQGTNTEAFF	TGTGCCAGCAGTCCACAGGGCACGAACACTGAAGCTTTCTTT
TRBV6-5	TRBJ1-1	TRBD1	NA	CASSSDRENTEAFF	TGTGCCAGCAGTTCCGACAGGGAAAACACTGAAGCTTTCTTT
TRBV5-1	TRBJ2-3	TRBD2	NA	CASSLGVASGTSTDTQYF	TGCGCCAGCAGCTTGGGGGTGGCTAGCGGTACTAGCACAGATACGCAGTATTTT
TRBV6-5	TRBJ1-2	TRBD1	NA	CASSYPGQGGGYGYTF	TGTGCCAGCAGTTACCCGGGACAGGGAGGAGGGTATGGCTACACCTTC
TRBV7-2	TRBJ2-3	NA	NA	CASSSQGSSTDTQYF	TGTGCCAGCAGCTCTCAGGGGTCAAGCACAGATACGCAGTATTTT
TRBV19	TRBJ1-5	TRBD1	NA	CASSIEQGFQPQHF	TGTGCCAGTAGTATAGAACAGGGGTTTCAGCCCCAGCATTTT
TRBV7-6	TRBJ2-3	TRBD2	NA	CASSRPGLAGTDTQYF	TGTGCCAGCAGCCGACCAGGACTAGCGGGCACAGATACGCAGTATTTT
TRBV7-2	TRBJ1-2	NA	NA	CASSLKDSYGYTF	TGTGCCAGCAGCTTAAAGGACAGCTATGGCTACACCTTC
TRBV5-6	TRBJ2-7	TRBD1	few	CASSLGDSPFYEQYF	TGTGCCAGCAGCTTGGGGGACAGTCCTTTTTACGAGCAGTACTTC
TRBV15	TRBJ1-3	NA	NA	CATSRALAGPGNTIYF	TGTGCCACCAGCAGAGCCCTCGCGGGCCCCGGAAACACCATATATTTT
TRBV2	TRBJ2-7	TRBD2	NA	CASSETSGSYEQYF	TGTGCCAGCAGTGAAACTAGCGGGAGCTACGAGCAGTACTTC
TRBV28	TRBJ2-7	NA	few	CASSSFYEQYF	TGTGCCAGCAGTTCGTTCTACGAGCAGTACTTC
TRBV10-2	TRBJ1-4	NA	once	CASTDGGEKLFF	TGCGCCAGCACAGATGGCGGGGAAAAACTGTTTTTT
TRBV29-1	TRBJ2-5	TRBD2	NA	CSASRSGGAGTQYF	TGCAGCGCCTCGCGGAGCGGGGGGGCAGGGACCCAGTACTTC
TRBV30	TRBJ2-1	TRBD1	once	CAWSFSGGRPYNEQFF	TGTGCCTGGAGTTTTTCAGGGGGTCGTCCCTACAATGAGCAGTTCTTC
TRBV3-1/TRBV3-2	TRBJ1-2	TRBD1	NA	CASSLGQAWGYGYTF	TGTGCCAGCAGCCTAGGACAGGCGTGGGGCTATGGCTACACCTTC
TRBV6-5	TRBJ2-2	NA	NA	CASSSPSAGELFF	TGTGCCAGCAGTTCACCTAGCGCCGGGGAGCTGTTTTTT
TRBV7-3	TRBJ2-1	TRBD2	NA	CASSSLPVGLADEQFF	TGTGCCAGCAGCTCCCTCCCCGTAGGACTAGCAGATGAGCAGTTCTTC
TRBV27	TRBJ1-5	NA	once	CASSLSGSEHQPQHF	TGTGCCAGCAGTTTATCGGGGAGTGAGCATCAGCCCCAGCATTTT
TRBV6-1	TRBJ2-1	TRBD2	NA	CASSEMYLSGAYNEQFF	TGTGCCAGCAGTGAAATGTACCTTAGCGGGGCCTACAATGAGCAGTTCTTC
TRBV2	TRBJ2-1	NA	once	CASSGRGSSYNEQFF	TGTGCCAGCAGTGGTCGGGGGAGCTCCTACAATGAGCAGTTCTTC
TRBV7-9	TRBJ2-1	NA	NA	CASSLGGSGAVNEQFF	TGTGCCAGCAGCTTAGGGGGTAGCGGAGCAGTCAATGAGCAGTTCTTC
TRBV18	TRBJ1-1	TRBD1	NA	CASSPLDRGTEAFF	TGTGCCAGCTCCCCCCTCGACAGGGGCACTGAAGCTTTCTTT
TRBV28	TRBJ1-2	NA	NA	CASRPERSRGYTF	TGTGCCAGCCGACCGGAGAGGAGTCGTGGCTACACCTTC
TRBV30	TRBJ1-2	NA	NA	CAWTPRVGAGYTF	TGTGCCTGGACTCCCCGGGTGGGAGCTGGCTACACCTTC
TRBV20-1	TRBJ1-4	TRBD1	NA	CSASGQGSTNEKLFF	TGCAGTGCTAGTGGACAGGGATCAACTAATGAAAAACTGTTTTTT
TRBV7-2	TRBJ2-3	NA	NA	CASSPYPSLATDTQYF	TGTGCCAGCAGCCCCTATCCTAGCCTTGCCACAGATACGCAGTATTTT
TRBV9	TRBJ2-2	TRBD2	NA	CASSVGASGSEAGELFF	TGTGCCAGCAGCGTAGGCGCTAGCGGGAGTGAAGCCGGGGAGCTGTTTTTT
TRBV4-3	TRBJ1-6	NA	few	CASSQAVRSAYNSPLHF	TGCGCCAGCAGCCAAGCAGTGAGGTCCGCCTATAATTCACCCCTCCACTTT
TRBV18	TRBJ2-5	NA	NA	CASSLNYLRQETQYF	TGTGCCAGCTCACTCAATTACCTACGACAAGAGACCCAGTACTTC
TRBV7-2	TRBJ1-1	NA	once	CASSSRDTTIEAFF	TGTGCCAGCAGCTCCCGGGACACTACTATTGAAGCTTTCTTT
TRBV10-3	TRBJ2-1	NA	few	CAISEGRENEQFF	TGTGCCATCAGTGAAGGCAGGGAAAATGAGCAGTTCTTC
TRBV29-1	TRBJ1-1	NA	NA	CSINPGLNTEAFF	TGCAGCATTAATCCGGGTTTGAACACTGAAGCTTTCTTT
TRBV27	TRBJ1-5	NA	NA	CASSRDGRGRSNQPQHF	TGTGCCAGCAGCCGGGACGGGAGGGGTCGTAGCAATCAGCCCCAGCATTTT
TRBV2	TRBJ2-7	TRBD1	NA	CASSLSRTGDYEQYF	TGTGCCAGCAGCTTGAGCCGGACAGGGGACTACGAGCAGTACTTC
TRBV5-6	TRBJ1-1	NA	NA	CASSSWALQGLNTEAFF	TGTGCCAGCAGCTCATGGGCATTACAGGGACTGAACACTGAAGCTTTCTTT
TRBV28	TRBJ1-5	TRBD1	NA	CASLDRGGNQPQHF	TGTGCCAGCCTAGACAGGGGCGGCAATCAGCCCCAGCATTTT
TRBV6-1	TRBJ1-2	NA	NA	CASSDPGWGPTNYGYTF	TGTGCCAGCAGTGACCCTGGGTGGGGCCCCACTAACTATGGCTACACCTTC
TRBV30	TRBJ1-2	NA	NA	CAGSRGLWGYTF	TGTGCCGGCTCCAGGGGATTATGGGGCTACACCTTC
TRBV9	TRBJ2-2	NA	NA	CASSVEGSRTLTGELFF	TGTGCCAGCAGCGTAGAGGGTTCGAGGACTCTTACCGGGGAGCTGTTTTTT
TRBV7-8	TRBJ2-7	NA	NA	CASSSPSQGAGEQYF	TGTGCCAGCAGCTCACCCTCGCAAGGGGCGGGGGAGCAGTACTTC
TRBV18	TRBJ2-7	TRBD2	NA	CASSPTSDYEQYF	TGTGCCAGCTCACCGACTAGCGACTACGAGCAGTACTTC
TRBV5-1	TRBJ2-7	TRBD1	NA	CASSSTAHRGFNEQYF	TGCGCCAGCAGCTCCACGGCCCACAGGGGTTTTAACGAGCAGTACTTC